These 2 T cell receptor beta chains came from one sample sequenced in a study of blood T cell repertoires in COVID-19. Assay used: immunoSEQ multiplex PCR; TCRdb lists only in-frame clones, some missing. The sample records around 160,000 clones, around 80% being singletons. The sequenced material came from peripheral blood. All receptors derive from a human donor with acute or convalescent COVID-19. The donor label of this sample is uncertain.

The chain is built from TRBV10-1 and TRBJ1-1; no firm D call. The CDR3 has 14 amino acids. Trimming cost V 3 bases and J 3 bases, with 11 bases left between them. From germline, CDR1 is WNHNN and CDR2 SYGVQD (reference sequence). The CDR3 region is CASSDPGWDTEAFF. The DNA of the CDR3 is TGCGCCAGCAGTGATCCGGGTTGGGACACTGAAGCTTTCTTT.

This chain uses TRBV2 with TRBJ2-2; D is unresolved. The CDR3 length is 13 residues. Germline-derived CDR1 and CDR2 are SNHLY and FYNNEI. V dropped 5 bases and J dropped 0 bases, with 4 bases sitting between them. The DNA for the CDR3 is TGTGCCAGCAGTAACTCGAACACCGGGGAGCTGTTTTTT. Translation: CASSNSNTGELFF.